The source of this T cell receptor (beta chain) is a study of T-cell memory formation after mild COVID-19. This clonotype was found a few times. Its specificity is not known. This CDR3 has 13 residues. Germline V CDR1 and CDR2: SEHNR, FQNEAQ (reference sequence). V lost 4 bases to trimming and J lost 8 bases; unmatched junction nucleotides: 7. Study-wide findings and caveats: Clones shrinking between day 15 and 85 showed a balanced CD4/CD8 split, and those that grew later tilted toward CD4+. Among clones peaking at day 37 in the second wave, SARS-CoV-2 specificity remained unconfirmed. CD8+ contracting clones occupied EMRA, while CD4+ ones occupied mainly CM and EM.

Each CDR3 protein gets one entry after TCRdb re-called the 5' RACE reads with MiXCR. The top ten hold under 15% of the sample, which has a few hundred thousand distinct CDR3 sequences, nearly 25% seen once. The sequencing sample was made of PBMCs or a T cell subset sorted from them (not recorded which). The clonotype was recovered from an adult woman who had mild COVID-19 (a few samples of this study predate the infection). Cell type and time point are not known. V is TRBV7-9 and J is TRBJ1-1; the match to TRBD1 covers 7 bases. The CDR3 DNA is TGTGCCAGCAGCTCGTGGGACAGTAGAGAAGCTTTCTTT. Amino acids: CASSSWDSREAFF.